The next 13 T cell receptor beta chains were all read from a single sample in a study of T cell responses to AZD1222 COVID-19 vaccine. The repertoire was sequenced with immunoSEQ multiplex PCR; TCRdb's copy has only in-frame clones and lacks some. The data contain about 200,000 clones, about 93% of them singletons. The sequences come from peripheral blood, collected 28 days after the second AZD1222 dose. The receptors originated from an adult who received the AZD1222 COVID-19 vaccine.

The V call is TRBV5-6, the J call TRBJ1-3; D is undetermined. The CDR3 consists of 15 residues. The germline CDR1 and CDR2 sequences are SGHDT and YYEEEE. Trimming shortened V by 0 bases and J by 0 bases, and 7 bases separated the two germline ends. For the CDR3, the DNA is TGTGCCAGCAGCTTGGGGGGAGACTCTGGAAACACCATATATTTT. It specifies CASSLGGDSGNTIYF.

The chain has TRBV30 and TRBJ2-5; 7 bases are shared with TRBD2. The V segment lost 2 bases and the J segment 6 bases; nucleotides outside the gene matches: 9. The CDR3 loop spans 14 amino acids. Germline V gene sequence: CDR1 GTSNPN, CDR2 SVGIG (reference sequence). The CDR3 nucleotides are TGTGCCTGGAGTCCCGCGGGGGACGTAAAGACCCAGTACTTC. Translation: CAWSPAGDVKTQYF.

As DNA, the CDR3 is TGTGCCAGCAGTTTAGCGGGGGCCGGGGAGCTGTTTTTT. Its protein product is CASSLAGAGELFF. The gene calls are TRBV28 and TRBJ2-2; 7 nucleotides agree with TRBD2. Losses at the gene ends were 2 bases for V and 6 bases for J; bases not matched to a gene: 0. The CDR3 has 13 residues. CDR1 is MDHEN, CDR2 SYDVKM, per germline.

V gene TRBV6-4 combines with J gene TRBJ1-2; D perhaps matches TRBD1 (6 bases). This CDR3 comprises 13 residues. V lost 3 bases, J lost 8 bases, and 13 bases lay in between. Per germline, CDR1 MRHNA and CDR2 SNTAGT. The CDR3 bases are TGTGCCAGCAGTGATCAGGGGACGGGCGGCTACACCTTC. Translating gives CASSDQGTGGYTF.

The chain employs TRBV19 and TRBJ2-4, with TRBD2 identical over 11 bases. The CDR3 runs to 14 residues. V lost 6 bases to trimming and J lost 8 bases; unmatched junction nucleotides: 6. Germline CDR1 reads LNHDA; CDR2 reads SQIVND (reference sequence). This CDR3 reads CASRVSGGADIQYF. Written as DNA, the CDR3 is TGTGCCAGTAGGGTTAGCGGGGGGGCGGACATTCAGTACTTC.

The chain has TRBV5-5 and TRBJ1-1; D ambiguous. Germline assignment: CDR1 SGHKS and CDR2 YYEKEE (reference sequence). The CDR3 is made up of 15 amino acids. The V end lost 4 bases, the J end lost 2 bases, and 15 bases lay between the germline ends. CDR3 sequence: CASSPDLRSNTEAFF. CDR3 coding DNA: TGTGCCAGCAGCCCGGACCTCAGGAGTAACACTGAAGCTTTCTTT.

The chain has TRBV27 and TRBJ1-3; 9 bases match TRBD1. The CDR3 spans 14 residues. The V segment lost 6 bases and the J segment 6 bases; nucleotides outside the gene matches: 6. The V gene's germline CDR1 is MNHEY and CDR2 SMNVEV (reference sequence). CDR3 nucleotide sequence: TGTGCCAGCAGCCGACGACAGGGGGAAAACACCATATATTTT. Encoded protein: CASSRRQGENTIYF.

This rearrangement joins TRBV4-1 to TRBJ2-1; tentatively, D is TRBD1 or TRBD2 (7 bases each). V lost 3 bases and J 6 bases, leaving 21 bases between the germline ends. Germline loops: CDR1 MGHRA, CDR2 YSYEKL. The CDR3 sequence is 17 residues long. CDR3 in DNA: TGCGCCAGCAGCCATGGAGGAGCGGGCAGGGGGGGCAATGAGCAGTTCTTC. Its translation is CASSHGGAGRGGNEQFF.

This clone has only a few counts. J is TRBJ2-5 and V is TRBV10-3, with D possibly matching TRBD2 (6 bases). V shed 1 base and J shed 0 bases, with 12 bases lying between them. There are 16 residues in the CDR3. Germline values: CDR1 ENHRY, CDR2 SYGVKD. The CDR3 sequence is CAISELFGLNQETQYF. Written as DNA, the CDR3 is TGTGCCATCAGTGAGTTGTTCGGACTAAACCAAGAGACCCAGTACTTC.

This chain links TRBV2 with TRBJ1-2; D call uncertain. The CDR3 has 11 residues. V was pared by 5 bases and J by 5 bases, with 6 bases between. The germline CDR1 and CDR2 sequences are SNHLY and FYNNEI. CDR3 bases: TGTGCCAGCAGTAACGATTATGGCTACACCTTC. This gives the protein CASSNDYGYTF.

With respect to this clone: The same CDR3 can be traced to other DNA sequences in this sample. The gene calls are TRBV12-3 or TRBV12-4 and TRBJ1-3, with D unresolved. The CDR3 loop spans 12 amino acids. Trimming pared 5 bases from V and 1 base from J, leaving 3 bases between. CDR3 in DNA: TGTGCCAGCAGTCCGTCTGGAAACACCATATATTTT. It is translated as CASSPSGNTIYF.

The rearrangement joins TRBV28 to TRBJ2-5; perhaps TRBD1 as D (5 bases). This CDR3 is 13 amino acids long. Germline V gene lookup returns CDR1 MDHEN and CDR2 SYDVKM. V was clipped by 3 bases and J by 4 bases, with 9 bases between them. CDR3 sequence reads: CASSLIQVETQYF. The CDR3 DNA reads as TGTGCCAGCAGTTTGATACAGGTAGAGACCCAGTACTTC.

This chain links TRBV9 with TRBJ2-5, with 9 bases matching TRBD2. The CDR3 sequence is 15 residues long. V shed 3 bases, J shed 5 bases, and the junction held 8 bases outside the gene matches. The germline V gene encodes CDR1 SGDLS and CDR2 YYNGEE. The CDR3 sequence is CASSAPSGGRETQYF. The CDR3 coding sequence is TGTGCCAGCAGCGCGCCCAGCGGGGGGAGGGAGACCCAGTACTTC.